This entry is about one T cell receptor beta chain. In germline, CDR1 is SGHDN, CDR2 FVKESK. The V and J ends lost 4 bases and 2 bases respectively, with 11 bases between them. The CDR3 length is 14 residues. This sample was taken from a study of blood T cell repertoires in COVID-19. Assay: immunoSEQ multiplex PCR; the TCRdb copy retains only in-frame clones and omits some. The profile shows 250,000 to 300,000 clones, 75% to 95% of them singletons. Sample: PBMCs or T cells enriched from blood (not recorded which). The chain carries TRBV14 and TRBJ1-2; a weak D match, TRBD1 (6 bases). The sequence was collected from a woman between 25 and 40 years old who had recovered from COVID-19. CDR3 nucleotides: TGTGCCAGCAGCCCCAGACAGGAGAACTATGGCTACACCTTC. Its protein is CASSPRQENYGYTF.